Ten or more counts support the clone carrying this T cell receptor (beta chain). Its antigen is not identified. The data are from a study of regulatory T cells in long-lasting Graves disease. Looking at the study overall: Patients with new Graves' disease had used antithyroid drugs below 3 months. General study results and limits: Rather than thyroid tissue, only peripheral blood underwent study. Persistent disease preferred TRBV28, TRBJ1-2 and TRBJ2-5; new disease, TRBV20-1 and TRBJ2-1.

With iRepertoire HTBI primers and Arm-PCR of CDR3 regions, TCR beta libraries were built. TCRdb reprocessed the multiplex PCR reads with MiXCR, giving one entry per CDR3 protein. Of approximately 350,000 distinct CDR3 sequences in the sample, 10% to 15% were seen once. Time point of the sample: newly diagnosed GD, antithyroid drugs for less than 3 months. PBMC-extracted RNA yielded the TCR library. CDR3 length: 15 amino acids. In germline, CDR1 is MNHEY, CDR2 SVGAGI. Trimming stripped 4 bases from V and 5 bases from J, with 17 bases between. These data were also reused for a study on T cells in Graves' hyperthyroidism and ophthalmopathy. Per that study: Participants, patients aged 18 to 65, had newly diagnosed hyperthyroidism with a duration under 2 months.

The chain combines TRBV6-5 with TRBJ1-2, with a possible D match to TRBD1 (6 bases). The TCR was taken from a woman between 18 and 29 years old with Graves disease. Here the sequenced sample was peripheral blood mononuclear cells (PBMCs), taken at new diagnosis, from a patient treated with antithyroid drugs. Written as DNA, the CDR3 is TGTGCCAGCAGTTTACCCTGGACAGCGCGTTATGGCTACACCTTC. Translation: CASSLPWTARYGYTF.